Listed below are T cell receptor beta chains from one sample, sequenced in a study of Graves' ophthalmopathy and Graves' hyperthyroidism. TCRdb re-called the multiplex PCR reads with MiXCR, one entry per CDR3 protein. The sample yields about 620,000 distinct CDR3 sequences, about a fifth seen once. The sequencing input was peripheral blood. The receptors derive from a woman younger than 35 with stable Graves' hyperthyroidism. Some clones in this sample may be carry-over from other donors' samples. CDR3s include the opening cysteine and the closing phenylalanine or tryptophan. The D gene is left open where the match is weak. For some rows the clone size is stated as once, few or many, or as a class when expanded; others skip it.

abundance: many
v_gene: TRBV2
d_gene: TRBD1
j_gene: TRBJ1-2
CDR3aa: CASSVGTGLYGYTF
CDR3nt: TGTGCCAGCAGCGTCGGGACAGGGCTTTATGGCTACACCTTC

abundance: many
v_gene: TRBV19
d_gene: NA
j_gene: TRBJ1-3
CDR3aa: CASSIQSGNTIYF
CDR3nt: TGTGCCAGTAGTATACAGTCTGGAAACACCATATATTTT

abundance: many
v_gene: TRBV12-3/TRBV12-4
d_gene: NA
j_gene: TRBJ1-5
CDR3aa: CASSSWPGFDQPQHF
CDR3nt: TGTGCCAGCTCTTCTTGGCCGGGATTCGATCAGCCCCAGCATTTT

abundance: many
v_gene: TRBV2
d_gene: NA
j_gene: TRBJ1-2
CDR3aa: CASSEVGTSYGYTF
CDR3nt: TGTGCCAGCAGTGAAGTGGGTACTAGCTATGGCTACACCTTC

abundance: few
v_gene: TRBV3-1
d_gene: NA
j_gene: TRBJ2-4
CDR3aa: CASSQELELKNIQYF
CDR3nt: TGTGCCAGCAGCCAAGAGTTGGAACTCAAAAACATTCAGTACTTC

abundance: many
v_gene: TRBV30
d_gene: NA
j_gene: TRBJ1-1
CDR3aa: CAWLGQLNTEAFF
CDR3nt: TGTGCCTGGTTGGGACAACTAAACACTGAAGCTTTCTTT

abundance: NA
v_gene: TRBV18
d_gene: NA
j_gene: TRBJ2-5
CDR3aa: CASRWGPQETQYF
CDR3nt: TGTGCCAGCCGCTGGGGACCCCAAGAGACCCAGTACTTC

abundance: few
v_gene: TRBV11-2
d_gene: NA
j_gene: TRBJ2-7
CDR3aa: CASLRTNDYEQYF
CDR3nt: TGTGCCAGCCTTCGGACGAACGACTACGAGCAGTACTTC

abundance: few
v_gene: TRBV12-3/TRBV12-4
d_gene: NA
j_gene: TRBJ1-2
CDR3aa: CASCLFFSDGYTF
CDR3nt: TGTGCCAGCTGTTTGTTCTTCTCCGATGGCTACACCTTC

abundance: many
v_gene: TRBV6-1
d_gene: TRBD1
j_gene: TRBJ2-7
CDR3aa: CASTPQRQGWLYEQYF
CDR3nt: TGTGCCAGCACTCCCCAGAGACAGGGTTGGCTCTACGAGCAGTACTTC

abundance: many
v_gene: TRBV20-1
d_gene: NA
j_gene: TRBJ1-1
CDR3aa: CSARGGNNEAFF
CDR3nt: TGCAGTGCTAGAGGAGGTAATAATGAAGCTTTCTTT

abundance: many
v_gene: TRBV20-1
d_gene: TRBD1
j_gene: TRBJ2-5
CDR3aa: CSATQGAQETQYF
CDR3nt: TGCAGTGCTACTCAGGGGGCACAAGAGACCCAGTACTTC

abundance: few
v_gene: TRBV6-5
d_gene: NA
j_gene: TRBJ2-5
CDR3aa: CASSYDGTGFQETQYF
CDR3nt: TGTGCCAGCAGTTACGACGGTACAGGGTTCCAAGAGACCCAGTACTTC

abundance: many
v_gene: TRBV28
d_gene: NA
j_gene: TRBJ2-2
CDR3aa: CASSLPPWGDPNTGELFF
CDR3nt: TGTGCCAGCAGTTTACCGCCTTGGGGGGACCCGAACACCGGGGAGCTGTTTTTT

abundance: NA
v_gene: TRBV6-1
d_gene: NA
j_gene: TRBJ1-6
CDR3aa: CATKGPGSRNSYNSPLHF
CDR3nt: TGTGCCACCAAAGGGCCAGGGAGTCGGAATTCCTATAATTCACCCCTCCACTTT

abundance: few
v_gene: TRBV12-3/TRBV12-4
d_gene: NA
j_gene: TRBJ1-1
CDR3aa: CASTPTGFSNTEAFF
CDR3nt: TGTGCCAGCACCCCAACCGGGTTTTCGAACACTGAAGCTTTCTTT

abundance: NA
v_gene: TRBV28
d_gene: NA
j_gene: TRBJ2-7
CDR3aa: CASCVTAYEQYF
CDR3nt: TGTGCCAGCTGTGTCACCGCCTACGAGCAGTACTTC

abundance: NA
v_gene: TRBV12-3/TRBV12-4
d_gene: NA
j_gene: TRBJ1-5
CDR3aa: CASSLSRGNQPPHF
CDR3nt: TGTGCCAGCAGTTTAAGTCGGGGCAATCAGCCCCCGCATTTT

abundance: NA
v_gene: TRBV6-5
d_gene: NA
j_gene: TRBJ2-7
CDR3aa: CASNSGTSRYEQYF
CDR3nt: TGTGCCAGCAATTCCGGGACATCCCGCTACGAGCAGTACTTC

abundance: many
v_gene: TRBV29-1
d_gene: NA
j_gene: TRBJ2-7
CDR3aa: CSVDSGYEQYF
CDR3nt: TGCAGCGTTGATTCAGGATACGAGCAGTACTTC

abundance: many
v_gene: TRBV30
d_gene: NA
j_gene: TRBJ1-1
CDR3aa: CAWSRGRGTEAFF
CDR3nt: TGTGCCTGGAGTCGGGGGAGAGGCACTGAAGCTTTCTTT

abundance: many
v_gene: TRBV18
d_gene: TRBD2
j_gene: TRBJ2-5
CDR3aa: CASSPLPRLAGVKETQYF
CDR3nt: TGTGCCAGCTCACCACTCCCTCGACTAGCGGGGGTCAAAGAGACCCAGTACTTC

abundance: many
v_gene: TRBV20-1
d_gene: NA
j_gene: TRBJ2-7
CDR3aa: CSAREIPGSYEQYF
CDR3nt: TGCAGTGCTAGAGAGATTCCGGGTTCCTACGAGCAGTACTTC

abundance: many
v_gene: TRBV11-2
d_gene: TRBD1
j_gene: TRBJ2-2
CDR3aa: CASSRTGMVGELFF
CDR3nt: TGTGCCAGCAGCCGGACAGGGATGGTCGGGGAGCTGTTTTTT

abundance: many
v_gene: TRBV20-1
d_gene: NA
j_gene: TRBJ2-5
CDR3aa: CSVRRASDGETQYF
CDR3nt: TGCAGTGTTAGGAGGGCCAGCGACGGGGAGACCCAGTACTTC

abundance: many
v_gene: TRBV3-1
d_gene: NA
j_gene: TRBJ1-1
CDR3aa: CASSQAWNTEAFF
CDR3nt: TGTGCCAGCAGCCAAGCCTGGAACACTGAAGCTTTCTTT

abundance: once
v_gene: TRBV28
d_gene: NA
j_gene: TRBJ2-7
CDR3aa: CASSLGRRVGQYF
CDR3nt: TGTGCCAGCAGTCTGGGGCGGAGGGTAGGGCAGTACTTC

abundance: few
v_gene: TRBV24-1
d_gene: TRBD1
j_gene: TRBJ2-5
CDR3aa: CATSDSQGASETQYF
CDR3nt: TGTGCCACCAGTGATTCCCAGGGGGCTTCGGAGACCCAGTACTTC

abundance: many
v_gene: TRBV19
d_gene: NA
j_gene: TRBJ1-1
CDR3aa: CASRSIGEAFF
CDR3nt: TGTGCCAGTAGGTCAATAGGTGAAGCTTTCTTT

abundance: many
v_gene: TRBV15
d_gene: NA
j_gene: TRBJ1-3
CDR3aa: CATSRGGSGGNTIYF
CDR3nt: TGTGCCACCAGCAGAGGAGGGTCGGGTGGAAACACCATATATTTT

abundance: NA
v_gene: TRBV20-1
d_gene: TRBD1
j_gene: TRBJ1-1
CDR3aa: CSARGTGADTEAFF
CDR3nt: TGCAGTGCTAGAGGGACAGGGGCGGACACTGAAGCTTTCTTT

abundance: many
v_gene: TRBV29-1
d_gene: NA
j_gene: TRBJ1-1
CDR3aa: CSVEGGGGRNTEAFF
CDR3nt: TGCAGCGTTGAAGGGGGCGGGGGGCGGAACACTGAAGCTTTCTTT

abundance: NA
v_gene: TRBV6-1
d_gene: TRBD2
j_gene: TRBJ2-5
CDR3aa: CASRGGGKETQYF
CDR3nt: TGTGCCAGCAGGGGGGGGGGAAAAGAGACCCAGTACTTC

abundance: many
v_gene: TRBV28
d_gene: NA
j_gene: TRBJ2-5
CDR3aa: CASSFSGHSQETQYF
CDR3nt: TGTGCCAGCAGTTTTTCGGGACATTCACAAGAGACCCAGTACTTC

abundance: many
v_gene: TRBV7-8
d_gene: NA
j_gene: TRBJ1-1
CDR3aa: CASSGTRSNTEAFF
CDR3nt: TGTGCCAGCAGCGGCACCCGGAGTAACACTGAAGCTTTCTTT

abundance: many
v_gene: TRBV27
d_gene: TRBD1
j_gene: TRBJ1-2
CDR3aa: CASRTGQGARGYTF
CDR3nt: TGTGCCAGCAGAACAGGACAGGGGGCGCGAGGCTACACCTTC

abundance: NA
v_gene: TRBV6-2/TRBV6-3
d_gene: NA
j_gene: TRBJ2-7
CDR3aa: CASRTWDSYEQYF
CDR3nt: TGTGCCAGCAGGACATGGGACTCCTACGAGCAGTACTTC

abundance: many
v_gene: TRBV3-1
d_gene: NA
j_gene: TRBJ1-2
CDR3aa: CASSQMEYYGYTF
CDR3nt: TGTGCCAGCAGTCAAATGGAGTACTATGGCTACACCTTC

abundance: NA
v_gene: TRBV11-2
d_gene: NA
j_gene: TRBJ2-2
CDR3aa: CASSLIPGTGELFF
CDR3nt: TGTGCCAGCAGCTTAATTCCAGGGACCGGGGAGCTGTTTTTT

abundance: many
v_gene: TRBV29-1
d_gene: TRBD1
j_gene: TRBJ1-2
CDR3aa: CSVGLREGASYGYTF
CDR3nt: TGCAGCGTTGGACTTAGGGAGGGGGCCAGCTATGGCTACACCTTC

abundance: few
v_gene: TRBV20-1
d_gene: NA
j_gene: TRBJ2-7
CDR3aa: CSAKGPGSYEQYF
CDR3nt: TGCAGTGCTAAAGGGCCTGGATCCTACGAGCAGTACTTC

abundance: NA
v_gene: TRBV6-8
d_gene: TRBD2
j_gene: TRBJ2-2
CDR3aa: CASRAGLADTGELFF
CDR3nt: TGTGCCAGCAGGGCGGGACTAGCGGACACCGGGGAGCTGTTTTTT

abundance: few
v_gene: TRBV20-1
d_gene: NA
j_gene: TRBJ1-5
CDR3aa: CSARGPGGQPQHF
CDR3nt: TGCAGTGCTAGAGGCCCGGGAGGTCAGCCCCAGCATTTT

abundance: NA
v_gene: TRBV27
d_gene: TRBD2
j_gene: TRBJ2-4
CDR3aa: CASSPRLAGGGDIQYF
CDR3nt: TGTGCCAGCAGTCCCCGGCTAGCGGGAGGTGGGGACATTCAGTACTTC

abundance: few
v_gene: TRBV20-1
d_gene: TRBD1
j_gene: TRBJ1-2
CDR3aa: CSARGTGGGYTF
CDR3nt: TGCAGTGCTAGAGGGACAGGGGGAGGCTACACCTTC

abundance: many
v_gene: TRBV6-1
d_gene: NA
j_gene: TRBJ1-5
CDR3aa: CASSERRHDSNQPQHF
CDR3nt: TGTGCCAGCAGTGAAAGAAGGCACGATAGCAATCAGCCCCAGCATTTT

abundance: NA
v_gene: TRBV30
d_gene: NA
j_gene: TRBJ2-5
CDR3aa: CAWGVTETQYF
CDR3nt: TGTGCCTGGGGTGTAACCGAGACCCAGTACTTC

abundance: NA
v_gene: TRBV2
d_gene: TRBD1
j_gene: TRBJ2-7
CDR3aa: CASSGRQGAVYEQYF
CDR3nt: TGTGCCAGCAGTGGTCGCCAGGGGGCTGTCTACGAGCAGTACTTC

abundance: NA
v_gene: TRBV18
d_gene: NA
j_gene: TRBJ2-7
CDR3aa: CASSPRSGHYEQYF
CDR3nt: TGTGCCAGCTCACCTCGCAGCGGCCACTACGAGCAGTACTTC

abundance: many
v_gene: TRBV29-1
d_gene: TRBD1
j_gene: TRBJ2-5
CDR3aa: CSVGQGRQETQYF
CDR3nt: TGCAGCGTTGGACAGGGCAGGCAAGAGACCCAGTACTTC

abundance: NA
v_gene: TRBV5-1
d_gene: NA
j_gene: TRBJ2-2
CDR3aa: CASSLSGHYANTGELFF
CDR3nt: TGCGCCAGCAGCTTATCCGGCCACTACGCGAACACCGGGGAGCTGTTTTTT

abundance: many
v_gene: TRBV30
d_gene: NA
j_gene: TRBJ2-7
CDR3aa: CAWSVPPRLSRTYEQYF
CDR3nt: TGTGCCTGGAGTGTGCCGCCCAGACTATCAAGGACCTACGAGCAGTACTTC

abundance: many
v_gene: TRBV6-5
d_gene: TRBD2
j_gene: TRBJ2-2
CDR3aa: CASRVREGTGELFF
CDR3nt: TGTGCCAGCAGAGTCAGGGAGGGGACCGGGGAGCTGTTTTTT

abundance: many
v_gene: TRBV9
d_gene: TRBD2
j_gene: TRBJ2-5
CDR3aa: CASSPGLAGVGTQYF
CDR3nt: TGTGCCAGCAGCCCCGGACTAGCGGGAGTGGGGACCCAGTACTTC

abundance: many
v_gene: TRBV2
d_gene: NA
j_gene: TRBJ2-2
CDR3aa: CATEFGGELFF
CDR3nt: TGTGCCACCGAATTCGGAGGGGAGCTGTTTTTT

abundance: many
v_gene: TRBV20-1
d_gene: NA
j_gene: TRBJ1-5
CDR3aa: CSARGQPLSNQPQHF
CDR3nt: TGCAGTGCTAGAGGGCAGCCTCTTAGCAATCAGCCCCAGCATTTT

abundance: many
v_gene: TRBV2
d_gene: NA
j_gene: TRBJ2-2
CDR3aa: CASSGFGELFF
CDR3nt: TGTGCCAGCAGTGGGTTCGGGGAGCTGTTTTTT

abundance: NA
v_gene: TRBV2
d_gene: TRBD1
j_gene: TRBJ2-2
CDR3aa: CASSARDRGITGELFF
CDR3nt: TGTGCCAGCAGTGCGCGGGACAGGGGGATCACCGGGGAGCTGTTTTTT

abundance: NA
v_gene: TRBV20-1
d_gene: TRBD1
j_gene: TRBJ1-1
CDR3aa: CSARKGGADTEAFF
CDR3nt: TGCAGTGCTAGGAAAGGGGGCGCGGACACTGAAGCTTTCTTT